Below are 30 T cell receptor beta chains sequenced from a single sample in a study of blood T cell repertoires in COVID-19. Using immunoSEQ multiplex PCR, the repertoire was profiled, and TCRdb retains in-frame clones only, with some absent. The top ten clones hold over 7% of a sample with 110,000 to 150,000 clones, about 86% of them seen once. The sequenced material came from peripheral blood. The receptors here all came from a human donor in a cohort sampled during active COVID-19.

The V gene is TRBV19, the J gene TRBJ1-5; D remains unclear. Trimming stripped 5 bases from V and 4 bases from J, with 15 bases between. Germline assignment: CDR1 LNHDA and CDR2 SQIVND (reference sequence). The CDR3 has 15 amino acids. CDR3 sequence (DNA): TGTGCCAGTAGTCCCGGGAACACGATTAATCAGCCCCAGCATTTT. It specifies CASSPGNTINQPQHF.

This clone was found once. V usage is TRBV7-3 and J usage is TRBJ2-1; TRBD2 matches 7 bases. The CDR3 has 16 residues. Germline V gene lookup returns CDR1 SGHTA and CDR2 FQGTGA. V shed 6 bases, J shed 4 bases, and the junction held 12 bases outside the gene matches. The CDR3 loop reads CASSLGEGRAYNEQFF. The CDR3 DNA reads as TGTGCCAGCAGTTTGGGGGAGGGCAGGGCTTACAATGAGCAGTTCTTC.

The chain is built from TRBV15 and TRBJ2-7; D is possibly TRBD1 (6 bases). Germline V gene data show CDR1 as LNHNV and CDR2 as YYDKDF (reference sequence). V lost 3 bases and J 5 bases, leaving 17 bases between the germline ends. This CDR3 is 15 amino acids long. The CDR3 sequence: CATSRNRDIKHEQYF. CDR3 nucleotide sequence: TGTGCCACCAGCAGGAACCGGGACATTAAACACGAGCAGTACTTC.

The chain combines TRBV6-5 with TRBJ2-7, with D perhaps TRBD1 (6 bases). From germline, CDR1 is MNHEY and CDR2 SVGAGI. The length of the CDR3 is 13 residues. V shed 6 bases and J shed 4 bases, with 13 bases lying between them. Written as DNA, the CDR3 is TGTGCCAGCAGCCTTGGACAGCATTACGAGCAGTACTTC. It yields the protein CASSLGQHYEQYF.

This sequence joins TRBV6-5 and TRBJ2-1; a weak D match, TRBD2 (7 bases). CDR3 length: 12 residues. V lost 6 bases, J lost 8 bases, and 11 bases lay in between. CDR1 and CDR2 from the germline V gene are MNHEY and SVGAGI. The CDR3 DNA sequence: TGTGCCAGCAGCCGGGGGGCCGATGAGCAGTTCTTC. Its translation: CASSRGADEQFF.

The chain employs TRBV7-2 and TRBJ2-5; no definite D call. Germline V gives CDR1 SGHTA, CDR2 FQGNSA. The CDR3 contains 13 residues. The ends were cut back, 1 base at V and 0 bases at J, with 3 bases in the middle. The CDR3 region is CASSLDYQETQYF. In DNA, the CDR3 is TGTGCCAGCAGCTTAGACTACCAAGAGACCCAGTACTTC.

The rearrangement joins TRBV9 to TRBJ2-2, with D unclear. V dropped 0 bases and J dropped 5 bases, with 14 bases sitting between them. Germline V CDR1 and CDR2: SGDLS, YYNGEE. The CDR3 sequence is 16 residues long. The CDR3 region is CASSVAPSLFTGELFF. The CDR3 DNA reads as TGTGCCAGCAGCGTAGCTCCTAGTTTATTTACCGGGGAGCTGTTTTTT.

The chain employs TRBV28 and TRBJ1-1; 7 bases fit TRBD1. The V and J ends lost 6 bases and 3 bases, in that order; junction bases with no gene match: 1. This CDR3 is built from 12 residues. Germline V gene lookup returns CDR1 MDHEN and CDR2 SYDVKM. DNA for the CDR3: TGTGCCAGCAGCAGGGGGTACACTGAAGCTTTCTTT. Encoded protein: CASSRGYTEAFF.

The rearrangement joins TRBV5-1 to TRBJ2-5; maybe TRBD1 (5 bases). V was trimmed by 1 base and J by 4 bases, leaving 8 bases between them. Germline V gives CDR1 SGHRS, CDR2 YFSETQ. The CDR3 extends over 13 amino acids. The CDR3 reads CASSLSRAETQYF. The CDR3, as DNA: TGCGCCAGCAGCTTGAGCAGGGCAGAGACCCAGTACTTC.

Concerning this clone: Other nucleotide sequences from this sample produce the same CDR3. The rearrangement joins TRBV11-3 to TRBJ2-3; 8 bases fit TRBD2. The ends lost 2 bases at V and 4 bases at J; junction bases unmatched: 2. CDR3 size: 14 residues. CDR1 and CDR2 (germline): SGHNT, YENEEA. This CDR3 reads CASSLRGGSDTQYF. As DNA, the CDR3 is TGTGCCAGCAGCTTACGCGGGGGGTCAGATACGCAGTATTTT. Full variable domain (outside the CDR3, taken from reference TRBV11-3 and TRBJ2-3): EAGVVQSPRYKIIEKKQPVAFWCNPISGHNTLYWYLQNLGQGPELLIRYENEEAVDDSQLPKDRFSAERLKGVDSTLKIQPAELGDSAVYLCASSLRGGSDTQYFGPGTRLTVL.

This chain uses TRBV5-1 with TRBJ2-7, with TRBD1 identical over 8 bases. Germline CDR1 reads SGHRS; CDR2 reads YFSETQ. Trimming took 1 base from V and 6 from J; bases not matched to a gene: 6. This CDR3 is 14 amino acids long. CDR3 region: CASSLQGAIGEQYF. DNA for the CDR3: TGCGCCAGCAGCTTGCAGGGGGCGATAGGCGAGCAGTACTTC.

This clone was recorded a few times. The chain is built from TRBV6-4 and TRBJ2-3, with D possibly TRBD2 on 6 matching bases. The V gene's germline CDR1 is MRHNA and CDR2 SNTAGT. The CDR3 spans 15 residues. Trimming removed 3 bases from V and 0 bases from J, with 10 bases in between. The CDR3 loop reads CASSEGGSSTDTQYF. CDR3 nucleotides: TGTGCCAGCAGTGAAGGAGGGTCTAGCACAGATACGCAGTATTTT.

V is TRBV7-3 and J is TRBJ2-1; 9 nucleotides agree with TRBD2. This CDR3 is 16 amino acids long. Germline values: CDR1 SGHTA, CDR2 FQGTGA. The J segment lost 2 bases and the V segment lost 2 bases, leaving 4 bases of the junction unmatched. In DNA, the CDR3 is TGTGCCAGCAGCTTAGGGCGGGGGGGCGCCTACAATGAGCAGTTCTTC. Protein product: CASSLGRGGAYNEQFF.

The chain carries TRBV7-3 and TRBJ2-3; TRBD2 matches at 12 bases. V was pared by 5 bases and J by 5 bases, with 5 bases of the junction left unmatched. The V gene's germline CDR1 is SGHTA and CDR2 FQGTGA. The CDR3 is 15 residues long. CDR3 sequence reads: CASSLAGGPGDTQYF. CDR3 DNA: TGTGCCAGCAGCCTAGCGGGGGGGCCGGGAGATACGCAGTATTTT.

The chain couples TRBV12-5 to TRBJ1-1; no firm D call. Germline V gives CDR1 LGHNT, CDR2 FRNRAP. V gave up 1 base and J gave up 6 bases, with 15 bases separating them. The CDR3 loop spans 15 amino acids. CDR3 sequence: CASGLARGIFAEAFF. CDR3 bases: TGTGCTAGTGGTTTGGCCCGAGGGATTTTTGCTGAAGCTTTCTTT.

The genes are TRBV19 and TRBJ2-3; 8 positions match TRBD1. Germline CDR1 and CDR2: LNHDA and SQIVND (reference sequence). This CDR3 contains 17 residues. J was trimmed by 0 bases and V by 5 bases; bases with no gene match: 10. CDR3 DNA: TGTGCCAGTAGTTCTATCCGGGACAGGCCAAGCACAGATACGCAGTATTTT. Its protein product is CASSSIRDRPSTDTQYF. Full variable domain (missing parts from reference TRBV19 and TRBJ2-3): DGGITQSPKYLFRKEGQNVTLSCEQNLNHDAMYWYRQDPGQGLRLIYYSQIVNDFQKGDIAEGYSVSREKKESFPLTVTSAQKNPTAFYLCASSSIRDRPSTDTQYFGPGTRLTVL.

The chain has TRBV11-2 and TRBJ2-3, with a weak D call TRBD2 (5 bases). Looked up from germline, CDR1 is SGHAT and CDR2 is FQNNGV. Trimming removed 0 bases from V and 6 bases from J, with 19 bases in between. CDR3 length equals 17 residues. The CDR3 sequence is CASSLDRTAGSTDTQYF. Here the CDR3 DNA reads TGTGCCAGCAGCTTAGATCGGACTGCCGGCAGTACGGATACGCAGTATTTT.

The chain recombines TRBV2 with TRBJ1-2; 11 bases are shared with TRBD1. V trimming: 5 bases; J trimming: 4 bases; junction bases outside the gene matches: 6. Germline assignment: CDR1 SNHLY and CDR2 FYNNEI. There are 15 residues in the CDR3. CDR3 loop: CASSSRDRGGYGYTF. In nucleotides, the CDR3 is TGTGCCAGCAGTTCCCGGGACAGGGGGGGCTATGGCTACACCTTC.

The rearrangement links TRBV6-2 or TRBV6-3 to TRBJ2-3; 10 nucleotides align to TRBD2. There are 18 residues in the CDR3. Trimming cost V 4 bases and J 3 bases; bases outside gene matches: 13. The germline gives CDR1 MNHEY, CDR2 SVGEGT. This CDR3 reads CASSSALKAGGQTDTQYF. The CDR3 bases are TGTGCCAGCAGTTCCGCCCTAAAAGCGGGGGGGCAGACAGATACGCAGTATTTT.

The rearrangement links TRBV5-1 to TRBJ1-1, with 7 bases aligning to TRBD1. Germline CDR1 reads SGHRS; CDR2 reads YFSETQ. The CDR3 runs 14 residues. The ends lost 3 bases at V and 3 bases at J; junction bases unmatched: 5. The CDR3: CASSWQGDDTEAFF. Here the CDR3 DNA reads TGCGCCAGCAGCTGGCAGGGGGACGACACTGAAGCTTTCTTT.

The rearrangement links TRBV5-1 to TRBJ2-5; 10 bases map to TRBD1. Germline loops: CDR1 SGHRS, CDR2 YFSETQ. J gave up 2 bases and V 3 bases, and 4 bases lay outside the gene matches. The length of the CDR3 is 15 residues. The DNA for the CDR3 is TGCGCCAGCAGCTGGGGGACAGGGGATCAAGAGACCCAGTACTTC. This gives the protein CASSWGTGDQETQYF.

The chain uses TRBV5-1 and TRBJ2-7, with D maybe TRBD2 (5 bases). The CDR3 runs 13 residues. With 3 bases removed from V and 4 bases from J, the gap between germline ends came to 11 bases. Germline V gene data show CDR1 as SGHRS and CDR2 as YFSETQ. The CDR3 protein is CASSSGRGYEQYF. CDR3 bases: TGCGCCAGCAGCTCTGGTCGGGGATACGAGCAGTACTTC.

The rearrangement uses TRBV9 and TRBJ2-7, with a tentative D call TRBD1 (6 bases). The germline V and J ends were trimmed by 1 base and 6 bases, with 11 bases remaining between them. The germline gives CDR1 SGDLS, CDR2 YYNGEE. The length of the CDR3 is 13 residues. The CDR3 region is CASSVLGAGEQYF. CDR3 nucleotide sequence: TGTGCCAGCAGCGTACTGGGGGCCGGCGAGCAGTACTTC.

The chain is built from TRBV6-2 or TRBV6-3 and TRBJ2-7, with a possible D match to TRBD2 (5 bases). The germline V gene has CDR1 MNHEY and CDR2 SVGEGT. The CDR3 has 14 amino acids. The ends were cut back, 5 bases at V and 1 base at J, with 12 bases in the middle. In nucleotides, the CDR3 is TGTGCCAGCAGTAGAGGGAAACGGTCCTACGAGCAGTACTTC. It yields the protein CASSRGKRSYEQYF.

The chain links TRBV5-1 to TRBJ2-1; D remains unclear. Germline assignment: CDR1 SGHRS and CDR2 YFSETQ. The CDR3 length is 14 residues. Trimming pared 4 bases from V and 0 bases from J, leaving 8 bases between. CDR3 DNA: TGCGCCAGCAGCCCTCTCAGCTCCTACAATGAGCAGTTCTTC. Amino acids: CASSPLSSYNEQFF.

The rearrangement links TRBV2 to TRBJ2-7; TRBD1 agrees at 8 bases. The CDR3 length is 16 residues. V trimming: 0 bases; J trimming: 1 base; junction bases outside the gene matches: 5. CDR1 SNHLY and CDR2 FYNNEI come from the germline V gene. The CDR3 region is CASSEAAGTGSYEQYF. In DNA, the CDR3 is TGTGCCAGCAGTGAAGCGGCCGGGACAGGTTCCTACGAGCAGTACTTC.

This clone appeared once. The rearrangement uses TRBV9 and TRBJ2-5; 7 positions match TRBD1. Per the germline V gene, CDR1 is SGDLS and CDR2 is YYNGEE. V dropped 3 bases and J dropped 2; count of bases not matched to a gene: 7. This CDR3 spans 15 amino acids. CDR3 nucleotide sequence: TGTGCCAGCAGCGCACTGACAGGGCGGCAAGAGACCCAGTACTTC. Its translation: CASSALTGRQETQYF.

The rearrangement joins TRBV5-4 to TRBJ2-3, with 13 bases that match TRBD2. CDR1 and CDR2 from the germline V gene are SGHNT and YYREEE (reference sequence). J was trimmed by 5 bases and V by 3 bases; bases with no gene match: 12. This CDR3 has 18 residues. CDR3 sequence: CASSSQRLRLAGGDTQYF. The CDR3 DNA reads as TGTGCCAGCAGCTCCCAAAGACTCAGACTAGCGGGGGGAGATACGCAGTATTTT.

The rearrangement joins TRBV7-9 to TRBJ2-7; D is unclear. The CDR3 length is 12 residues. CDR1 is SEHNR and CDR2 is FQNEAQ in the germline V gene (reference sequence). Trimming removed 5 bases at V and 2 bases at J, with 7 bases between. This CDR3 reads CASSPGPYEQYF. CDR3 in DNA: TGTGCCAGCAGCCCAGGCCCCTACGAGCAGTACTTC.

The CDR3 DNA sequence: TGTGCCAGCAGCAAAGTCGACCCAGGGTATGGCTACACCTTC. Protein product: CASSKVDPGYGYTF. V gene TRBV21-1 combines with J gene TRBJ1-2; the table's D call, TRBD1, was not checked against the DNA. TRBV21-1 is reported as a pseudogene. There are 14 residues in the CDR3.